This T cell receptor beta chain derives from a study of blood T cell repertoires in COVID-19. V lost 0 bases and J 9 bases, leaving 10 bases between the germline ends. There are 13 residues in the CDR3. The germline gives CDR1 SGDLS, CDR2 YYNGEE. The table came from immunoSEQ multiplex PCR; TCRdb's copy has only in-frame clones and leaves some out. The profile shows about 170,000 clones, about 79% of them singletons. V is TRBV9 and J is TRBJ2-1; D is possibly TRBD2 (6 bases). The origin of this receptor is a man between 50 and 59 years old who had recovered from COVID-19. Sequencing was carried out using PBMCs or T cells enriched from blood (not recorded which). The CDR3 nucleotides read TGTGCCAGCAGCGTAGTTCAGGAGGGTGAGCAGTTCTTC. It encodes CASSVVQEGEQFF.